The rows below give T cell receptor beta chains drawn from one sample of a study of cytomegalovirus exposure and HLA in healthy donors. Produced via immunoSEQ multiplex PCR; TCRdb's table is partial and in-frame only. The profile shows around 84,000 clones, roughly 80% of them singletons. Sequenced input: PBMCs. The receptors come from a human donor in good health. Each CDR3 is given with its conserved first and last residue. A D gene is named only where the DNA matches it firmly. The listing skips clone size in some rows; elsewhere it reads once, few, many or a size class.

TRBV5-1	.	.	TRBJ2-3	TGCGCCAGCAGCTTGGACAGGGGCACAGATACGCAGTATTTT	CASSLDRGTDTQYF
TRBV5-4	.	TRBD1	TRBJ2-2	TGTGCCAGCAGCTTGGAGGGGGCGAAGTTAACCGGGGAGCTGTTTTTT	CASSLEGAKLTGELFF
TRBV14	.	TRBD2	TRBJ2-5	TGTGCCAGCAGCCAGGTAGCGGGGGGGCCAGCAGAGACCCAGTACTTC	CASSQVAGGPAETQYF
TRBV5-1	.	.	TRBJ1-6	TGCGCCAGCAGCGACAGCTCCTATAATTCACCCCTCAACTTT	CASSDSSYNSPLNF
TRBV6-5	few	.	TRBJ1-6	TGTGCCAGCAGTTACTCGAGGCAGCATAATTCACCCCTCCACTTT	CASSYSRQHNSPLHF
TRBV5-1	once	TRBD2	TRBJ2-1	TGCGCCAGCAGCCCCACACTAGCGGGGGGCTACAATGAGCAGTTCTTC	CASSPTLAGGYNEQFF
TRBV9	.	TRBD1	TRBJ1-2	TGTGCCAGCAGCGTGATGACCGGGACAGGGGGCAGGGGCTACACCTTC	CASSVMTGTGGRGYTF
TRBV6-5	.	.	TRBJ2-1	TGTGCCAGCAGTTACGAGGCTAGCTCCTACAATGAGCAGTTCTTC	CASSYEASSYNEQFF
TRBV5-1	few	.	TRBJ2-7	TGCGCCAGCAGCTTGGGCCTACGCGAGCAGTACTTC	CASSLGLREQYF
TRBV5-6	few	TRBD2	TRBJ2-3	TGTGCCAGCAGCTTGGTAGCGGGGTATGGCACAGATACGCAGTATTTT	CASSLVAGYGTDTQYF
TRBV6-5	.	.	TRBJ2-2	TGTGCCAGCAGCCTGACTAGAATGAACACCGGGGAGCTGTTTTTT	CASSLTRMNTGELFF
TRBV15	.	TRBD1	TRBJ1-1	TGTGCCACCAGCAGGACAGGGGGCACTGAAGCTTTCTTT	CATSRTGGTEAFF
TRBV2	.	TRBD2	TRBJ2-5	TGTGCCAGCTTAGCGGGGGGCGACCAAGAGACCCAGTACTTC	CASLAGGDQETQYF
TRBV19	.	.	TRBJ1-5	TGTGCCAGTAGTATCCCGGTTGGGTTCGGGGAGGATCAGCCCCAGCATTTT	CASSIPVGFGEDQPQHF
TRBV15	.	TRBD1	TRBJ2-2	TGTGCCACCAGCAGAGATCCTCCAGGAAGGGGGCATGGCACCGGGGAGCTGTTTTTT	CATSRDPPGRGHGTGELFF
TRBV11-2	.	TRBD2	TRBJ2-2	TGTGCCAGCAGCCGAAGACTAGCGGGGAGAAACACCGGGGAGCTGTTTTTT	CASSRRLAGRNTGELFF
TRBV7-8	.	TRBD1	TRBJ1-3	TGTGCCAGCAGCTTATATGGGACAGGAAGCTCTGGAAACACCATATATTTT	CASSLYGTGSSGNTIYF
TRBV4-1	once	TRBD1	TRBJ2-7	TGCGCCAGCAGCCAGTTAGGACAGGCCTCCTACGAGCAGTACTTC	CASSQLGQASYEQYF
TRBV5-1	.	.	TRBJ1-2	TGCGCCAGCAGCTCGGACAGCTATGGCTACACCTTC	CASSSDSYGYTF
TRBV6-5	.	TRBD1	TRBJ2-7	TGTGCCAGCAGTTATTCAGGGGGCTTTTACGAGCAGTACTTC	CASSYSGGFYEQYF
TRBV5-1	.	TRBD1	TRBJ2-5	TGCGCCAGCACCTTGACAGGGTTGGAGGAGACCCAGTACTTC	CASTLTGLEETQYF
TRBV2	.	.	TRBJ1-1	TGTGCCAGCAGTGGGCAGGGTAGGAGCACTGAAGCTTTCTTT	CASSGQGRSTEAFF
TRBV4-1	.	TRBD1	TRBJ2-7	TGCGCCAGCAGCCCGTCGTGGTGGGACAGGCCCTCCCACGAGCAGTACTTC	CASSPSWWDRPSHEQYF
TRBV25-1	.	TRBD1	TRBJ2-7	TGTGCCAGCAGGAGGGCCGGGACAGGACCCTACGAGCAGTACTTC	CASRRAGTGPYEQYF
TRBV6-5	once	.	TRBJ1-4	TGTGCCAGCACCAACGGGGGGGAAAAACTGTTTTTT	CASTNGGEKLFF
TRBV2	few	.	TRBJ2-5	TGTGCCGGACAGAACGGGGAGACCCAGTACTTC	CAGQNGETQYF
TRBV6-5	.	TRBD1	TRBJ1-4	TGTGCCAGCAGTCACGACAGGGGGCTTCGGGAAAAACTGTTTTTT	CASSHDRGLREKLFF
TRBV18	.	TRBD2	TRBJ2-3	TGTGCCAGCTCACGGAACGGGGGGATCACAGATACGCAGTATTTT	CASSRNGGITDTQYF
TRBV9	.	TRBD1	TRBJ2-7	TGTGCCAGCAGCGTACGAGGGGGCCGCTACGAGCAGTACTTC	CASSVRGGRYEQYF
TRBV19	.	.	TRBJ2-7	TGTGCCAGTAGTAAGCTATCCTCCTACGAGCAGTACTTC	CASSKLSSYEQYF
TRBV30	.	.	TRBJ2-7	TGTGCCGGGGCGGGGAGCTACGAGCAGTACTTC	CAGAGSYEQYF
TRBV5-4	.	TRBD2	TRBJ2-3	TGTGCCAGCAGCTCCCTAGCGGGAGCCACAGATACGCAGTATTTT	CASSSLAGATDTQYF
TRBV7-8	once	TRBD2	TRBJ2-1	TGTGCCAGCAGCCCCCGGACTAGCGGGATTTACAATGAGCAGTTCTTC	CASSPRTSGIYNEQFF
TRBV28	.	.	TRBJ1-1	TGTGCCAGCAGCGGAGTCGGGGGGTGGAACACTGAAGCTTTCTTT	CASSGVGGWNTEAFF
TRBV19	.	.	TRBJ1-5	TGTGCCAGTAGTGATGGGGGCATTTCGAACAATCAGCCCCAGAATTTT	CASSDGGISNNQPQNF
TRBV5-6	few	.	TRBJ1-5	TGTGCCAGCAGCCTGCGTCTTCTGCCGGATCAGCCCCAGCATTTT	CASSLRLLPDQPQHF
TRBV10-1	few	.	TRBJ1-2	TGCGCCAGCAGCGACTCGAAGCGGCGGGGCTACACCTTC	CASSDSKRRGYTF
TRBV18	.	.	TRBJ2-3	TGTGCCAGCTCACCCGACTACCTGAGCACAGATACGCAGTATTTT	CASSPDYLSTDTQYF
TRBV30	few	TRBD2	TRBJ2-1	TGTGCCTGGAGTGCCACTAGCGGAGCGAATGAGCAGTTCTTC	CAWSATSGANEQFF
TRBV6-1	.	.	TRBJ2-3	TGTGCCAGCAGTGACGGGGGAAGTACGGGCACAGATACGCAGTATTTT	CASSDGGSTGTDTQYF
TRBV29-1	.	.	TRBJ1-2	TGCAGCGTGGGGGTTCAGGGGAGTGTCCTAGGCTACACCTTC	CSVGVQGSVLGYTF
TRBV27	.	.	TRBJ2-5	TGTGCCAGCGGACAGAGGGGTAAAGAGACCCAGTACTTC	CASGQRGKETQYF